These 32 T cell receptor beta chains share one sample of origin, sequenced in a study of shared clonotypes between healthy human individuals. Profiling relied on immunoSEQ multiplex PCR, and the TCRdb table lists in-frame clones only, not all of them. The table includes roughly 1,000,000 clones, roughly 74% detected once. The specimen was memory CD4+ T cells from PBMCs. Subset described: CD45RA-negative fraction. These receptors all come from a man between 18 and 29 years old in good health. Some clones in this sample may be carry-over from other donors' samples.

This chain links TRBV7-3 with TRBJ2-1; D ambiguous. CDR1 is SGHTA, CDR2 FQGTGA, per germline. This CDR3 is built from 13 residues. V was clipped by 5 bases and J by 12 bases, with 17 bases between them. The CDR3 DNA follows: TGTGCCAGCAGCCCAGAAAGAGGCCGGCGGCAGTTCTTC. Its translation: CASSPERGRRQFF. The entire variable domain, with the rest obtained from reference TRBV7-3 and TRBJ2-1, is as follows: GAGVSQTPSNKVTEKGKYVELRCDPISGHTALYWYRQSLGQGPEFLIYFQGTGAADDSGLPNDRFFAVRPEGSVSTLKIQRTERGDSAVYLCASSPERGRRQFFGPGTRLTVL.

The chain is built from TRBV10-1 and TRBJ2-5; 8 bases line up with TRBD1. TRBJ2-7 explains the end of the DNA better; the J call may be wrong. Germline V lookup: CDR1 WNHNN, CDR2 SYGVQD (reference sequence). This CDR3 has 17 amino acids. CDR3 loop: CAIPLDRVRRYSYEQYF. As DNA, the CDR3 is TGCGCCATCCCGTTGGACAGGGTGAGGAGGTACTCCTACGAGCAGTACTTC.

The genes are TRBV7-6 and TRBJ1-1, with no clear D. V gave up 4 bases and J gave up 2 bases, with 8 bases separating them. The CDR3 loop spans 13 amino acids. From germline, CDR1 is SGHVS and CDR2 FNYEAQ. The CDR3: CASSSQVNTEAFF. CDR3 DNA: TGTGCCAGCAGCTCTCAGGTTAACACTGAAGCTTTCTTT.

V usage is TRBV6-1 and J usage is TRBJ1-2, with D maybe TRBD1 (6 bases). The CDR3 is 13 amino acids. Trimming shortened V by 4 bases and J by 0 bases, and 6 bases separated the two germline ends. Germline CDR1 is MNHNS and CDR2 is SASEGT. The CDR3 spells CASSGQANYGYTF. The DNA of the CDR3 is TGTGCCAGCAGTGGACAGGCTAACTATGGCTACACCTTC.

The rearrangement uses TRBV6-6 and TRBJ1-1; 7 bases fit TRBD1. Losses at the gene ends were 6 bases for V and 12 bases for J; bases not matched to a gene: 13. Germline lookup yields CDR1 MNHNY and CDR2 SVGAGI (reference sequence). CDR3 length: 13 amino acids. The CDR3: CASRNTGAVIPFF. For the CDR3, the DNA is TGTGCCAGCAGGAACACAGGGGCGGTCATACCTTTCTTT.

This clone was recorded once. The chain combines TRBV11-2 with TRBJ2-7; 8 nucleotides match TRBD1. V lost 1 base and J lost 3; bases outside the gene matches: 5. The CDR3 contains 15 residues. Germline CDR1 reads SGHAT; CDR2 reads FQNNGV. CDR3 protein: CASSLGTGSNYEQYF. In nucleotides, the CDR3 is TGTGCCAGCAGCTTAGGGACAGGGAGCAACTACGAGCAGTACTTC. Variable domain in full (rest from reference TRBV11-2 and TRBJ2-7): EAGVAQSPRYKIIEKRQSVAFWCNPISGHATLYWYQQILGQGPKLLIQFQNNGVVDDSQLPKDRFSAERLKGVDSTLKIQPAKLEDSAVYLCASSLGTGSNYEQYFGPGTRLTVT.

This clone was seen only a few times. The chain is built from TRBV11-2 and TRBJ2-6; D is possibly TRBD1 (5 bases). This CDR3 is built from 16 residues. V lost 5 bases and J lost 0, with 11 bases in between. Germline V gene data show CDR1 as SGHAT and CDR2 as FQNNGV. The CDR3 coding sequence is TGTGCCAGCAGCGCGGACACGAACTCTGGGGCCAACGTCCTGACTTTC. It translates to CASSADTNSGANVLTF. The full variable domain, its missing parts supplied by reference TRBV11-2 and TRBJ2-6, is EAGVAQSPRYKIIEKRQSVAFWCNPISGHATLYWYQQILGQGPKLLIQFQNNGVVDDSQLPKDRFSAERLKGVDSTLKIQPAKLEDSAVYLCASSADTNSGANVLTFGAGSRLTVL.

The chain has TRBV19 and TRBJ1-4; D may be TRBD1 (5 bases). Germline CDR1 LNHDA, CDR2 SQIVND (reference sequence). The CDR3 runs to 14 residues. The V end was cut by 5 bases, the J end by 8 bases, with 15 bases between. The CDR3 spells CASSFGAVVEKLFF. DNA of the CDR3: TGTGCCAGTAGTTTCGGGGCTGTTGTGGAAAAACTGTTTTTT. The whole variable domain, filled in from reference TRBV19 and TRBJ1-4, reads DGGITQSPKYLFRKEGQNVTLSCEQNLNHDAMYWYRQDPGQGLRLIYYSQIVNDFQKGDIAEGYSVSREKKESFPLTVTSAQKNPTAFYLCASSFGAVVEKLFFGSGTQLSVL.

The chain has TRBV11-3 and TRBJ1-3, with no clear D. Germline CDR1 SGHNT, CDR2 YENEEA. The CDR3 loop spans 13 amino acids. The V gene lost 3 bases and the J gene lost 4 bases, with 7 bases spanning the gap. In DNA, the CDR3 is TGTGCCAGCAGCTTGACCAGGGGAAACACCATATATTTT. Translating it yields CASSLTRGNTIYF.

The chain recombines TRBV11-3 with TRBJ2-2; TRBD1 matches 9 bases. This CDR3 spans 15 amino acids. Germline V gene data show CDR1 as SGHNT and CDR2 as YENEEA. Trimming took 3 bases from V and 5 from J; bases not matched to a gene: 4. This CDR3 is CASSLDRGRTGELFF. The CDR3 bases are TGTGCCAGCAGCTTGGACAGGGGTAGAACCGGGGAGCTGTTTTTT.

The CDR3 here is CASSLFRGRNTIYF. Here the CDR3 DNA reads TGTGCCAGCAGTTTATTCCGGGGGAGAAACACCATATATTTT. J is TRBJ1-3 and V is TRBV28, with D perhaps TRBD1 (5 bases). Germline V gene sequence: CDR1 MDHEN, CDR2 SYDVKM. V lost 1 base, J lost 5 bases, and 9 bases lay in between. This CDR3 has 14 amino acids.

The chain is built from TRBV27 and TRBJ1-3; 9 positions agree with TRBD1. The CDR3 contains 17 residues. Trimming cost V 5 bases and J 4 bases; bases outside gene matches: 12. The germline V gene encodes CDR1 MNHEY and CDR2 SMNVEV (reference sequence). CDR3: CASSRNPGTGSGNTIYF. In DNA form, the CDR3 reads TGTGCCAGCAGTCGTAACCCTGGGACAGGGTCAGGAAACACCATATATTTT.

As to this clone: Since a much larger clone is just one base distant, this may be a read error. The sample carries other DNA sequences with the same CDR3. This chain connects TRBV28 to TRBJ2-3, with D possibly TRBD2 on 5 matching bases. V was pared by 5 bases and J by 2 bases, with 20 bases between. The length of the CDR3 is 17 residues. Germline loops: CDR1 MDHEN, CDR2 SYDVKM. DNA for the CDR3: TGTGCCAGCAGTACCCCCTTCGGAATCCGGGACACAGATACGCAGTATTTT. Translating gives CASSTPFGIRDTDTQYF. The full variable domain, its missing parts supplied by reference TRBV28 and TRBJ2-3, is DVKVTQSSRYLVKRTGEKVFLECVQDMDHENMFWYRQDPGLGLRLIYFSYDVKMKEKGDIPEGYSVSREKKERFSLILESASTNQTSMYLCASSTPFGIRDTDTQYFGPGTRLTVL.

The DNA for the CDR3 is TGTGCCAGCAGCCCCCTGAATGGTCGCCAAGAGACCCAGTACTTC. This codes for CASSPLNGRQETQYF. The V gene is TRBV5-4, the J gene TRBJ2-5; no definite D call. Germline lookup yields CDR1 SGHNT and CDR2 YYREEE (reference sequence). The CDR3 is 15 residues long. V was pared by 4 bases and J by 1 base, with 14 bases between. Supplemented by reference TRBV5-4 and TRBJ2-5, the full variable domain reads ETGVTQSPTHLIKTRGQQVTLRCSSQSGHNTVSWYQQALGQGPQFIFQYYREEENGRGNFPPRFSGLQFPNYSSELNVNALELDDSALYLCASSPLNGRQETQYFGPGTRLLVL.

The DNA of the CDR3 is TGTGCCAGCAGAGAAACGGGTCGGGCTTTCTTT. Protein product: CASRETGRAFF. The V and J genes are TRBV6-6 and TRBJ1-1; D gene ambiguous. Trimming left V 6 bases short and J 11 bases short, with 13 bases between. From germline, CDR1 is MNHNY and CDR2 SVGAGI (reference sequence). This CDR3 has 11 residues.

This clone was recorded a few times. This chain uses TRBV14 with TRBJ1-2; tentatively, D is TRBD1 (5 bases). The CDR3 runs to 17 residues. Between the trimmed V and J ends, which lost 3 bases and 6 bases, there was a span of 23 bases. Germline assignment: CDR1 SGHDN and CDR2 FVKESK. This CDR3 reads CASSHLFLGARRDGYTF. CDR3 sequence (DNA): TGTGCCAGCAGCCACCTTTTCCTCGGGGCCCGACGGGATGGCTACACCTTC. Based on the CDR3 plus reference TRBV14 and TRBJ1-2, the full variable domain is EAGVTQFPSHSVIEKGQTVTLRCDPISGHDNLYWYRRVMGKEIKFLLHFVKESKQDESGMPNNRFLAERTGGTYSTLKVQPAELEDSGVYFCASSHLFLGARRDGYTFGSGTRLTVV.

This clone was counted a single time. The chain uses TRBV14 and TRBJ1-1, with D perhaps matching TRBD1 (5 bases). Germline-derived CDR1 and CDR2 are SGHDN and FVKESK. V was pared by 4 bases and J by 9 bases, with 21 bases between. This CDR3 is built from 15 residues. This chain's CDR3 is CASSLESGSTTKAFF. CDR3 nucleotide sequence: TGTGCCAGCAGCCTTGAGTCAGGGTCGACGACTAAAGCTTTCTTT.

The J gene is TRBJ2-2, the V gene TRBV27, with unresolved D. The CDR3 loop spans 18 amino acids. V was shortened by 1 base and J by 0 bases, with 15 bases between the two germline ends. Germline V gene data show CDR1 as MNHEY and CDR2 as SMNVEV (reference sequence). The CDR3 here is CASSLYPTASPNTGELFF. CDR3 coding DNA: TGTGCCAGCAGTTTATATCCAACAGCCTCGCCGAACACCGGGGAGCTGTTTTTT.

As regards this clone: Other DNA variants within this sample encode the same CDR3. The gene calls are TRBV2 and TRBJ1-5; 7 nucleotides agree with TRBD1. This CDR3 has 14 residues. With V trimmed by 6 bases and J by 0 bases, 2 bases remained unmatched. The germline V gene encodes CDR1 SNHLY and CDR2 FYNNEI. The CDR3 DNA reads TGTGCCAGCAGCCGACAGGGTAGCAATCAGCCCCAGCATTTT. It yields the protein CASSRQGSNQPQHF.

This chain joins TRBV7-9 and TRBJ1-1; D unresolved. V shed 7 bases and J shed 7 bases, with 19 bases lying between them. Germline CDR1 reads SEHNR; CDR2 reads FQNEAQ (reference sequence). This CDR3 has 14 residues. CDR3 nucleotide sequence: TGTGCCAGCACCGGTAGTGTCCGGGATGATGAAGCTTTCTTT. This sequence encodes CASTGSVRDDEAFF.

The chain links TRBV30 to TRBJ2-4; the D is unclear. This CDR3 has 10 residues. Germline V gene lookup returns CDR1 GTSNPN and CDR2 SVGIG (reference sequence). V was trimmed by 7 bases and J by 7 bases, leaving 8 bases between them. CDR3 in amino acids: CAYSKNIQYF. In nucleotides, the CDR3 is TGTGCCTACAGTAAGAACATTCAGTACTTC.

The rearrangement uses TRBV9 and TRBJ2-7, with D perhaps matching TRBD1 (6 bases). V was shortened by 3 bases and J by 5 bases, with 21 bases between the two germline ends. Per the germline V gene, CDR1 is SGDLS and CDR2 is YYNGEE. The CDR3 is 16 residues long. The CDR3 nucleotides are TGTGCCAGCAGCGCGAAAACAGGGTTCCGAGGTGACGAGCAGTACTTC. It is translated as CASSAKTGFRGDEQYF.

The J gene is TRBJ2-7, the V gene TRBV7-9; D gene unclear. This CDR3 is built from 10 residues. V lost 9 bases and J lost 7, with 10 bases in between. The V gene's germline CDR1 is SEHNR and CDR2 FQNEAQ (reference sequence). The CDR3 sequence: CARAYDEQYF. The CDR3 DNA reads TGTGCCAGGGCCTACGATGAGCAGTACTTC.

The rearrangement links TRBV18 to TRBJ2-7, with D perhaps matching TRBD1 or TRBD2 (5 bases each). The CDR3 is 13 amino acids. The germline V and J ends were trimmed by 6 bases and 7 bases, with 16 bases remaining between them. The germline V gene encodes CDR1 KGHSH and CDR2 LQKENI. The DNA for the CDR3 is TGTGCCAGCTCGCTCGGGACCCAGGGTGAGCAGTACTTC. Translated: CASSLGTQGEQYF.

The V call is TRBV2, the J call TRBJ1-5; the match to TRBD1 covers 7 bases. Looked up from germline, CDR1 is SNHLY and CDR2 is FYNNEI. The CDR3 has 13 amino acids. V was clipped by 8 bases and J by 7 bases; unmatched bases: 8. CDR3 loop: CASRTETGQPQHF. Written as DNA, the CDR3 is TGTGCCAGCCGGACAGAGACAGGGCAGCCCCAGCATTTT.

This clone has a count of ten or more. The rearrangement joins TRBV4-2 to TRBJ2-7; no definite D call. The CDR3 extends over 12 amino acids. Trimming removed 3 bases at V and 0 bases at J, with 3 bases between. Per the germline V gene, CDR1 is LGHNA and CDR2 is YNFKEQ. The CDR3 is CASSQASYEQYF. CDR3 bases: TGTGCCAGCAGCCAGGCCTCCTACGAGCAGTACTTC.

The chain is built from TRBV29-1 and TRBJ2-7; D possibly corresponds to TRBD2 (6 bases). V was cut by 7 bases and J by 7 bases, with 14 bases left in between. Germline V gives CDR1 SQVTM, CDR2 ANQGSEA. The CDR3 loop spans 11 amino acids. CDR3 nucleotide sequence: TGCAGCGGTTGGGCGGGGATGGAGCAGTACTTC. It yields the protein CSGWAGMEQYF.

V gene TRBV28 combines with J gene TRBJ2-1; 8 bases fit TRBD1. The CDR3 covers 15 residues. The junction had 12 bases not matched to a gene; V was cut back by 5 bases and J by 9 bases. Germline CDR1 is MDHEN and CDR2 is SYDVKM. Written as DNA, the CDR3 is TGTGCCAGCAGTCTAAGGGACAGGCCCTTGAGTGAGCAGTTCTTC. This translates into CASSLRDRPLSEQFF. Looking up the rest from reference TRBV28 and TRBJ2-1 gives the full variable domain: DVKVTQSSRYLVKRTGEKVFLECVQDMDHENMFWYRQDPGLGLRLIYFSYDVKMKEKGDIPEGYSVSREKKERFSLILESASTNQTSMYLCASSLRDRPLSEQFFGPGTRLTVL.

The V call is TRBV6-1, the J call TRBJ1-5, with D perhaps matching TRBD1 (6 bases). Looked up from germline, CDR1 is MNHNS and CDR2 is SASEGT. The CDR3 contains 14 residues. V gave up 1 base and J gave up 5 bases, with 9 bases separating them. The CDR3 loop is CASSEDRVDQPQHF. CDR3 DNA sequence: TGTGCCAGCAGTGAAGACAGGGTGGATCAGCCCCAGCATTTT.

The gene calls are TRBV28 and TRBJ1-4; D is perhaps TRBD1 (5 bases). The germline gives CDR1 MDHEN, CDR2 SYDVKM. Trimming removed 2 bases from V and 3 bases from J, with 13 bases in between. This CDR3 has 16 residues. In DNA form, the CDR3 reads TGTGCCAGCAGTTTACCAGGGCATACGGCTAATGAAAAACTGTTTTTT. Translating gives CASSLPGHTANEKLFF.

The chain uses TRBV6-5 and TRBJ1-1; TRBD1 might be the D (5 bases). The CDR3 has 13 residues. The V end lost 7 bases, the J end lost 3 bases, and 12 bases lay between the germline ends. The germline CDR1 and CDR2 sequences are MNHEY and SVGAGI. CDR3 DNA: TGTGCCAGCAATCGGGACGCCTACACTGAAGCTTTCTTT. It encodes CASNRDAYTEAFF.

V is TRBV10-1 and J is TRBJ2-1; 7 bases are a match to TRBD1. From germline, CDR1 is WNHNN and CDR2 SYGVQD (reference sequence). J gave up 1 base and V 4 bases, and 4 bases lay outside the gene matches. The CDR3 length is 15 residues. CDR3 nucleotide sequence: TGCGCCAGCAGTGGATACAGGGGTTCCTACAATGAGCAGTTCTTC. Translation gives CASSGYRGSYNEQFF.